The next 31 T cell receptor beta chains were all read from a single sample in a study of regulatory T cells in long-lasting Graves disease. Time point defined: newly diagnosed GD, antithyroid drugs for less than 3 months. PBMC RNA was the source of the TCR library. The authors built TCR beta libraries using iRepertoire HTBI primers and Arm-PCR of CDR3 regions. One entry per CDR3 protein, called by TCRdb with MiXCR from the multiplex PCR reads. The table lists fewer than 450,000 distinct CDR3 sequences, around 16% of them singletons. These data were likewise used in another study, on T cells in Graves' hyperthyroidism and ophthalmopathy.

The source material was peripheral blood mononuclear cells (PBMCs), sampled at new diagnosis, from a patient treated with antithyroid drugs. The receptors were gathered from a woman aged 40 to 55 with Graves disease.

There are many counts of this clonotype. This CDR3 reads CASSSTGGNYGYTF. The CDR3 region has the DNA TGTGCCAGCAGTTCGACAGGGGGGAACTATGGCTACACCTTC. This chain links TRBV28 with TRBJ1-2; 9 bases map to TRBD1. V was pared by 4 bases and J by 2 bases, with 2 bases of the junction left unmatched. Looked up from germline, CDR1 is MDHEN and CDR2 is SYDVKM. The CDR3 consists of 14 residues.

This clonotype showed up just a few times. The V call is TRBV20-1, the J call TRBJ1-3, with TRBD1 as a possible D gene (6 bases). The germline V gene encodes CDR1 DFQATT and CDR2 SNEGSKA (reference sequence). The CDR3 is 16 amino acids. V lost 3 bases and J lost 0, with 15 bases in between. Here the CDR3 DNA reads TGCAGTGCTAGCCTGACAGGAGGCTTCTCTGGAAACACCATATATTTT. It yields the protein CSASLTGGFSGNTIYF.

A word on this clonotype: A read error may explain this, as a much larger clone is one base away. The CDR3 sequence is CAWTGTGGSPWSYEQYF. The CDR3 DNA reads TGTGCCTGGACCGGGACTGGCGGGAGTCCGTGGTCCTACGAGCAGTACTTC. The genes are TRBV30 and TRBJ2-7; TRBD2 matches 7 bases. Germline lookup yields CDR1 GTSNPN and CDR2 SVGIG (reference sequence). Losses at the gene ends were 4 bases for V and 1 base for J; bases not matched to a gene: 16. This CDR3 region has 17 residues.

This clonotype has just a few counts. The chain has TRBV5-1 and TRBJ2-7, with no clear D. CDR3 length: 14 residues. V gave up 0 bases and J gave up 3 bases, with 10 bases separating them. The germline V gene has CDR1 SGHRS and CDR2 YFSETQ. The CDR3 DNA reads as TGCGCCAGCAGCTTGGAAGGGAACGACTACGAGCAGTACTTC. As protein: CASSLEGNDYEQYF.

The chain uses TRBV9 and TRBJ2-3, with 11 bases that match TRBD2. This CDR3 spans 16 amino acids. Per the germline V gene, CDR1 is SGDLS and CDR2 is YYNGEE. Unmatched junction bases numbered 6, after V lost 4 bases and J lost 2 bases. The chain's CDR3 is CASSPPSGRNTDTQYF. The CDR3 region has the DNA TGTGCCAGCAGCCCCCCTAGCGGGAGGAACACAGATACGCAGTATTTT.

This clonotype appeared many times. The chain joins TRBV2 to TRBJ1-2, with a tentative D call TRBD1 (5 bases). The germline V gene has CDR1 SNHLY and CDR2 FYNNEI. The CDR3 is made up of 16 amino acids. V was clipped by 4 bases and J by 0 bases, with 15 bases between them. This chain's CDR3 is CASSVYRTNPNYGYTF. In DNA, the CDR3 is TGTGCCAGCAGTGTCTACAGGACCAATCCTAACTATGGCTACACCTTC.

In this sample, this clonotype turned up a few times. V and J are TRBV24-1 and TRBJ2-2; possibly TRBD1 for D (6 bases). CDR1 is KGHDR, CDR2 SFDVKD, per germline. The CDR3 loop spans 16 amino acids. V was clipped by 4 bases and J by 1 base, with 12 bases between them. This chain's CDR3 is CATSDSLQGNTGELFF. The CDR3 coding sequence is TGTGCCACCAGTGACTCCCTACAGGGGAACACCGGGGAGCTGTTTTTT.

This clonotype has ten or more counts. This sequence joins TRBV28 and TRBJ2-1; TRBD2 is a possible D gene (5 bases). The V gene lost 6 bases and the J gene lost 0 bases, with 15 bases spanning the gap. The CDR3 spans 16 residues. The germline V gene encodes CDR1 MDHEN and CDR2 SYDVKM. CDR3 nucleotides: TGTGCCAGCAGGTCAGGAGGTGGCAGCTCCTACAATGAGCAGTTCTTC. It encodes CASRSGGGSSYNEQFF. The full variable domain, in which reference TRBV28 and TRBJ2-1 provide the parts outside the CDR3, is DVKVTQSSRYLVKRTGEKVFLECVQDMDHENMFWYRQDPGLGLRLIYFSYDVKMKEKGDIPEGYSVSREKKERFSLILESASTNQTSMYLCASRSGGGSSYNEQFFGPGTRLTVL.

This clonotype was counted many times. As DNA, the CDR3 is TGTGCCAGCAGCCCCCGTCGGGGGCTCGGTGAGACCCAGTACTTC. This codes for CASSPRRGLGETQYF. The chain uses TRBV13 and TRBJ2-5, with D perhaps TRBD1 or TRBD2 (6 bases each). Germline-derived CDR1 and CDR2 are PRHDT and FYEKMQ (reference sequence). The CDR3 consists of 15 residues. V was pared by 5 bases and J by 5 bases, with 18 bases between.

This clonotype was observed a handful of times. The J gene is TRBJ2-7, the V gene TRBV12-3 or TRBV12-4; no clear D. This CDR3 has 13 residues. V dropped 5 bases and J dropped 2 bases, with 10 bases sitting between them. The DNA of the CDR3 is TGTGCCAGCAGTCCCACTTCCCCCTACGAGCAGTACTTC. It specifies CASSPTSPYEQYF.

This clonotype was seen a few times. V gene TRBV19 combines with J gene TRBJ2-1; 7 positions match TRBD2. Germline loops: CDR1 LNHDA, CDR2 SQIVND (reference sequence). CDR3 length: 16 residues. J lost 7 bases, V lost 5 bases, and 14 bases had no gene match. This CDR3 reads CASSGEAGKLRNEQFF. CDR3 DNA sequence: TGTGCCAGTAGTGGGGAAGCGGGGAAGCTAAGGAATGAGCAGTTCTTC.

There are many counts of this clonotype. The J gene is TRBJ1-1, the V gene TRBV2, with D tentatively TRBD1 (6 bases). This CDR3 has 15 amino acids. The germline CDR1 and CDR2 sequences are SNHLY and FYNNEI. V was cut by 6 bases and J by 1 base, with 15 bases left in between. The chain's CDR3 is CASRDPGQKNTEAFF. The CDR3 DNA sequence: TGTGCCAGCAGGGACCCGGGACAAAAGAACACTGAAGCTTTCTTT.

This clonotype was counted many times. The rearrangement uses TRBV27 and TRBJ1-2; D is undetermined. V dropped 2 bases and J dropped 4 bases, with 11 bases sitting between them. From germline, CDR1 is MNHEY and CDR2 SMNVEV (reference sequence). This CDR3 has 14 residues. The CDR3 DNA reads TGTGCCAGCAGTTTACAGTCTCGGCGCTATGGCTACACCTTC. Amino acids: CASSLQSRRYGYTF.

The J gene is TRBJ2-5, the V gene TRBV20-1; tentative D call: TRBD2 (5 bases). CDR1 is DFQATT, CDR2 SNEGSKA, per germline (reference sequence). CDR3 length: 14 residues. Trimming cost V 1 base and J 5 bases, with 14 bases left between them. The CDR3 sequence is CSARVGLGLETQYF. CDR3 coding DNA: TGCAGTGCTAGAGTCGGACTGGGTTTGGAGACCCAGTACTTC.

The chain uses TRBV4-3 and TRBJ2-7; TRBD2 is a possible D gene (6 bases). The CDR3 is 15 residues long. The V end was cut by 5 bases, the J end by 3 bases, with 17 bases between. Germline CDR1 LGHNA, CDR2 YSLEER. CDR3 amino acids: CASSAALAGNYEQYF. CDR3 bases: TGCGCCAGCAGCGCCGCACTGGCGGGAAACTACGAGCAGTACTTC.

This clonotype was counted only a few times. This chain links TRBV5-1 with TRBJ2-7; TRBD1 matches 7 bases. The CDR3 has 14 amino acids. The germline CDR1 and CDR2 sequences are SGHRS and YFSETQ. The junction had 7 bases not matched to a gene; V was cut back by 4 bases and J by 3 bases. The CDR3 region has the DNA TGCGCCAGCAGCCTGGCCAGGGGGAACTACGAGCAGTACTTC. Translated, it gives CASSLARGNYEQYF.

In this sample, this clonotype turned up many times. This sequence joins TRBV10-3 and TRBJ2-7; D gene ambiguous. Trimming removed 8 bases from V and 3 bases from J, with 8 bases in between. This CDR3 is built from 11 residues. CDR1 and CDR2 from the germline V gene are ENHRY and SYGVKD. The CDR3 DNA follows: TGTGCCATCGGGCCCGTCTACGAGCAGTACTTC. Encoded protein: CAIGPVYEQYF.

This clonotype was observed at least ten times. The chain combines TRBV3-1 with TRBJ1-2; D is uncertain. Germline CDR1 reads LGHDT; CDR2 reads YNNKEL (reference sequence). Between the trimmed V and J ends, which lost 6 bases and 0 bases, there was a span of 5 bases. This CDR3 comprises 12 residues. CDR3 in amino acids: CASRGTNYGYTF. The CDR3 region has the DNA TGTGCCAGCAGGGGGACTAACTATGGCTACACCTTC.

The chain is built from TRBV7-9 and TRBJ2-3; a possible D gene is TRBD2 (6 bases). The V end lost 8 bases, the J end lost 1 base, and 13 bases lay between the germline ends. This CDR3 has 14 residues. Germline CDR1 is SEHNR and CDR2 is FQNEAQ (reference sequence). CDR3 sequence: CASRAGTGTDTQYF. The CDR3 nucleotides read TGTGCCAGCCGGGCCGGGACTGGCACAGATACGCAGTATTTT. The full variable domain, with the rest looked up from reference TRBV7-9 and TRBJ2-3, is DTGVSQNPRHKITKRGQNVTFRCDPISEHNRLYWYRQTLGQGPEFLTYFQNEAQLEKSRLLSDRFSAERPKGSFSTLEIQRTEQGDSAMYLCASRAGTGTDTQYFGPGTRLTVL.

This clonotype appeared many times. The CDR3 reads CASTRSRREGPPEQYF. The CDR3 DNA is TGTGCCAGCACCCGTAGCCGGCGGGAGGGCCCTCCCGAGCAGTACTTC. The chain recombines TRBV7-2 with TRBJ2-7; 9 nucleotides line up with TRBD2. V was pared by 7 bases and J by 6 bases, with 16 bases of the junction left unmatched. This CDR3 has 16 residues. Germline V lookup: CDR1 SGHTA, CDR2 FQGNSA.

As concerns this clonotype: This may come from a read error, since a much larger clone is one base off. V usage is TRBV28 and J usage is TRBJ1-2, with D maybe TRBD1 (6 bases). The CDR3 length is 15 residues. CDR1 and CDR2 from the germline V gene are MDHEN and SYDVKM. CDR3 bases: TGTGCCAGCAGGCGGAAACAGGGTGCCATGGGGGGCTGCACCTTC. Amino acids: CASRRKQGAMGGCTF.

This clonotype has ten or more counts. This chain joins TRBV10-3 and TRBJ2-5, with 9 bases identical to TRBD1. The V gene's germline CDR1 is ENHRY and CDR2 SYGVKD. J gave up 2 bases and V 5 bases, and 3 bases lay outside the gene matches. There are 14 residues in the CDR3. CDR3 DNA: TGTGCCATCAGTACAGGGGGCGGACAAGAGACCCAGTACTTC. This translates into CAISTGGGQETQYF.

This clonotype was seen a few times. At one end the junction does not follow the germline gene, possibly because of a read error. This rearrangement joins TRBV28 to TRBJ1-2; 7 bases align to TRBD1. Germline V gene sequence: CDR1 MDHEN, CDR2 SYDVKM. The CDR3 sequence is 12 residues long. The CDR3 protein is CASSPGQAGYAF. In nucleotides, the CDR3 is TGTGCCAGCAGCCCCGGACAGGCTGGCTACGCCTTC.

This clonotype was found a few times. The chain combines TRBV7-2 with TRBJ2-5; the match to TRBD2 covers 10 bases. Trimming at V came to 2 bases and at J to 1 base, leaving 4 bases not matched to a gene. The CDR3 extends over 16 amino acids. Germline V lookup: CDR1 SGHTA, CDR2 FQGNSA. The CDR3: CASSLLAGALQETQYF. In nucleotides, the CDR3 is TGTGCCAGCAGCTTACTAGCGGGAGCTCTCCAAGAGACCCAGTACTTC.

This clonotype appeared many times. V is TRBV11-2 and J is TRBJ2-6, with D maybe TRBD1 (6 bases). CDR3 length: 17 residues. Looked up from germline, CDR1 is SGHAT and CDR2 is FQNNGV. V lost 6 bases, J lost 0 bases, and 15 bases lay in between. The CDR3 spells CASRQPGHISGANVLTF. The CDR3 nucleotides are TGTGCCAGCAGGCAGCCGGGACACATCTCTGGGGCCAACGTCCTGACTTTC. Full variable domain (missing parts from reference TRBV11-2 and TRBJ2-6): EAGVAQSPRYKIIEKRQSVAFWCNPISGHATLYWYQQILGQGPKLLIQFQNNGVVDDSQLPKDRFSAERLKGVDSTLKIQPAKLEDSAVYLCASRQPGHISGANVLTFGAGSRLTVL.

This clonotype was observed at least ten times. The CDR3 coding sequence is TGTGCCACCAGCACAATGGACGGATTTAATGAAAAACTGTTTTTT. Its protein is CATSTMDGFNEKLFF. The chain links TRBV15 to TRBJ1-4; the D is unclear. V lost 4 bases and J lost 4, with 13 bases in between. The CDR3 has 15 residues. Germline V gene lookup returns CDR1 LNHNV and CDR2 YYDKDF (reference sequence). Complete variable domain (other parts from reference TRBV15 and TRBJ1-4): DAMVIQNPRYQVTQFGKPVTLSCSQTLNHNVMYWYQQKSSQAPKLLFHYYDKDFNNEADTPDNFQSRRPNTSFCFLDIRSPGLGDTAMYLCATSTMDGFNEKLFFGSGTQLSVL.

Concerning this clonotype: Relative to the germline gene, one junction end is altered; a read error may explain this. The chain has TRBV9 and TRBJ2-5; tentative D call: TRBD1 (5 bases). CDR3 length equals 14 residues. Germline CDR1 reads SGDLS; CDR2 reads YYNGEE. The CDR3 reads CASSPDSHQETQHF. CDR3 bases: TGTGCCAGCAGCCCAGACAGCCACCAAGAGACCCAGCACTTC.

V gene TRBV5-5 combines with J gene TRBJ2-7; 9 nucleotides align to TRBD2. The trim removed 4 bases at V and 4 bases at J, leaving 6 bases unmatched. The CDR3 contains 14 residues. In germline, CDR1 is SGHKS, CDR2 YYEKEE (reference sequence). The chain's CDR3 is CASSMGLATYEQYF. The DNA for the CDR3 is TGTGCCAGCAGCATGGGACTAGCTACTTACGAGCAGTACTTC.

This clonotype was recorded a few times. The chain has TRBV29-1 and TRBJ2-3; D possibly corresponds to TRBD2 (7 bases). Trimming stripped 3 bases from V and 4 bases from J, with 14 bases between. The CDR3 is 14 amino acids. In germline, CDR1 is SQVTM, CDR2 ANQGSEA. The CDR3, as DNA: TGCAGCGTTGATGCCGGGGGGCAAGCAGATACGCAGTATTTT. Translating gives CSVDAGGQADTQYF.

There are many counts of this clonotype. The rearrangement joins TRBV7-9 to TRBJ2-3; D might be TRBD2 (6 bases). The CDR3 length is 14 residues. The V gene's germline CDR1 is SEHNR and CDR2 FQNEAQ (reference sequence). With 5 bases removed from V and 3 bases from J, the gap between germline ends came to 12 bases. The CDR3 bases are TGTGCCAGCAGCCTTGGAGGGGTAACAGATACGCAGTATTTT. Translated, it gives CASSLGGVTDTQYF.

About this clonotype: With a much larger clone just one base away, this may be a read error. The chain couples TRBV2 to TRBJ1-3, with D tentatively TRBD1 (5 bases). Between the trimmed V and J ends, which lost 4 bases and 3 bases, there was a span of 19 bases. CDR1 SNHLY and CDR2 FYNNEI come from the germline V gene. This CDR3 contains 17 residues. For the CDR3, the DNA is TGTGCCAGCAGTGTGGTAACCTTGAGGGGAAATGGAAACACCATATATTTT. Protein: CASSVVTLRGNGNTIYF.